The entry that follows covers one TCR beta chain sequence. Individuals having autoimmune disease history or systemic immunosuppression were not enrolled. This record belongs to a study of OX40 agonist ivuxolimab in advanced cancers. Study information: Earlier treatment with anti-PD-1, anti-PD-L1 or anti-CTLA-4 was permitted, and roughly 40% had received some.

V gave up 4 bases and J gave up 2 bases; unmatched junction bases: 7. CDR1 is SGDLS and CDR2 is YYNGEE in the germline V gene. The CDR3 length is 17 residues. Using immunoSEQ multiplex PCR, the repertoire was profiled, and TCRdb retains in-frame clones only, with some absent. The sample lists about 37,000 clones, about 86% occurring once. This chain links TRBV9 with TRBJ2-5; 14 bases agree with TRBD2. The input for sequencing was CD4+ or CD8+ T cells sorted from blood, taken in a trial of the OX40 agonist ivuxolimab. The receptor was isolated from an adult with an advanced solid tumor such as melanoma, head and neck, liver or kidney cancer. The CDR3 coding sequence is TGTGCCAGCAGCTCCGGGACTAGCGGGGGACCACAAGAGACCCAGTACTTC. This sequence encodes CASSSGTSGGPQETQYF. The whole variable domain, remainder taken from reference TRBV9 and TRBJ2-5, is DSGVTQTPKHLITATGQRVTLRCSPRSGDLSVYWYQQSLDQGLQFLIQYYNGEERAKGNILERFSAQQFPDLHSELNLSSLELGDSALYFCASSSGTSGGPQETQYFGPGTRLLVL.